This T cell receptor (beta chain) was sequenced in a study of low-dose radiotherapy and immunotherapy resistance in tumors. For the study at large: A dose of 1 Gy per fraction every two weeks went to Cohort 2, totaling 13 Gy over 26 weeks. Given every two weeks, intravenous cyclophosphamide 200 mg/m2 preceded radiation and immunotherapy by one day.

The CDR3 loop spans 12 amino acids. CDR1 is MNHNY and CDR2 is SVGAGI in the germline V gene (reference sequence). V gave up 6 bases and J gave up 5 bases, with 8 bases separating them. Time point meaning: after trial treatment. Regarding treatment: LDRT plus nivolumab, ipilimumab, low-dose cyclophosphamide and aspirin (RACIN trial). Patients with advanced, tumor-infiltrating lymphocyte-negative solid tumors were eligible. Alpha and beta chains were covered, as first-strand cDNA relied on TRAV- and TRBV-specific primers. With a V-primer adapter and a constant-region primer, TCRs were amplified for about 20 PCR cycles. Via MiXCR, TCRdb re-called the reads, giving one row per CDR3 protein. The table has approximately 42,000 distinct CDR3 sequences, under 30% seen once.

The chain joins TRBV6-6 to TRBJ2-1; D gene unclear. The TCR was taken from a male donor with prostate cancer. The sequencing here drew on PBMCs, taken after low-dose radiotherapy plus immunotherapy. The CDR3 DNA is TGTGCCAGCAGGGCCGGAAACAATGAGCAGTTCTTC. Its translation is CASRAGNNEQFF.